The present entry profiles one T cell receptor beta chain with its context. The record originates from a study of shared T cell receptors in the human thymus. CDR3 length equals 16 residues. Looked up from germline, CDR1 is SEHNR and CDR2 is FQNEAQ (reference sequence). The trim removed 5 bases at V and 1 base at J, leaving 10 bases unmatched. The protocol was immunoSEQ multiplex PCR, while the TCRdb copy is restricted to in-frame clones and leaves out a portion. The sample records hundreds of thousands of clones, about 84% being singletons. The sample also formed part of further work on human thymus T cells. From that report: Samples came from healthy Finnish infants during open corrective cardiac surgery. It was from resections taken during corrective heart surgery that the thymus tissue came. Repertoires from thymus and blood appeared to show biased V and J gene usage. Unrelated individuals reportedly shared highly overlapping thymic TCR repertoires.

Sample: thymocytes. The sequence was obtained from a boy under two years old with a congenital heart defect. This chain uses TRBV7-9 with TRBJ2-5; TRBD1 matches at 7 bases. The CDR3 reads CASSPGDSMFQETQYF. The DNA of the CDR3 is TGTGCCAGCAGCCCAGGGGACAGCATGTTCCAAGAGACCCAGTACTTC.